Below, 16 T cell receptor beta chains from the same sample are listed, as sequenced in a study of blood T cell repertoires in COVID-19. Profiled with immunoSEQ multiplex PCR; TCRdb holds only in-frame clones, not every one. This table holds around 120,000 clones, approximately 79% found once. Sequencing was performed on peripheral blood. Every receptor here comes from a man in his 70s with active or convalescent COVID-19.

CDR3 protein: CSAKGVGEAFF. The CDR3 region has the DNA TGCAGTGCTAAAGGGGTTGGTGAAGCTTTCTTT. The rearrangement joins TRBV20-1 to TRBJ1-1, with D maybe TRBD1 (5 bases). V was clipped by 4 bases and J by 7 bases, with 10 bases between them. In germline, CDR1 is DFQATT, CDR2 SNEGSKA (reference sequence). This CDR3 has 11 residues.

This chain joins TRBV3-1 (or the pseudogene TRBV3-2) and TRBJ1-6, with 7 bases aligning to TRBD1. Losses at the gene ends were 2 bases for V and 11 bases for J; bases not matched to a gene: 6. The germline CDR1 and CDR2 sequences are LGHDT and YNNKEL (reference sequence). The CDR3 is made up of 14 amino acids. CDR3 loop: CASSQRRDRAPLHF. CDR3 nucleotides: TGTGCCAGCAGCCAACGCCGGGACAGAGCACCCCTCCACTTT.

The genes are TRBV9 and TRBJ2-2; 7 bases agree with TRBD2. Germline values: CDR1 SGDLS, CDR2 YYNGEE. The CDR3 sequence is 15 residues long. Trimming cost V 0 bases and J 7 bases; bases outside gene matches: 6. CDR3 loop: CASSVVAGVDGELFF. In nucleotides, the CDR3 is TGTGCCAGCAGCGTAGTGGCGGGAGTCGACGGGGAGCTGTTTTTT.

In DNA form, the CDR3 reads TGCAGCGGTGCGACAGAAAGCTCTAACTATGGCTACACCTTC. Protein product: CSGATESSNYGYTF. The genes are TRBV29-1 and TRBJ1-2; possible D gene TRBD1, 5 bases. Per the germline V gene, CDR1 is SQVTM and CDR2 is ANQGSEA. This CDR3 is built from 14 residues. Deletions cut 7 bases from V and 0 bases from J, with 15 bases between. Complete variable domain (other parts from reference TRBV29-1 and TRBJ1-2): SAVISQKPSRDICQRGTSLTIQCQVDSQVTMMFWYRQQPGQSLTLIATANQGSEATYESGFVIDKFPISRPNLTFSTLTVSNMSPEDSSIYLCSGATESSNYGYTFGSGTRLTVV.

This chain links TRBV3-1 (or the pseudogene TRBV3-2) with TRBJ2-1, with D tentatively TRBD2 (6 bases). The CDR3 is 13 amino acids. Trimming pared 2 bases from V and 12 bases from J, leaving 14 bases between. Germline V gives CDR1 LGHDT, CDR2 YNNKEL (reference sequence). The CDR3: CASSQQTGEVQFF. The CDR3 region has the DNA TGTGCCAGCAGCCAACAGACGGGGGAGGTGCAGTTCTTC.

Here the CDR3 DNA reads TGCGCCAGCAGCTTGGCCGTCTCAATAGCGGGGGGCTATGAGCAGTTCTTC. Translated, it gives CASSLAVSIAGGYEQFF. The J gene is TRBJ2-1, the V gene TRBV5-1; 10 bases agree with TRBD2. The CDR3 length is 17 residues. The V gene's germline CDR1 is SGHRS and CDR2 YFSETQ. J was trimmed by 8 bases and V by 0 bases; bases with no gene match: 11.

This clone occurred a few times. This chain connects TRBV7-3 to TRBJ1-6; maybe TRBD1 (6 bases). The CDR3 consists of 16 residues. CDR1 is SGHTA, CDR2 FQGTGA, per germline. With 5 bases removed from V and 9 bases from J, the gap between germline ends came to 20 bases. CDR3 DNA sequence: TGTGCCAGCAGCCAAGGGGCCCGACAGGTCTCTTCACCCCTCCACTTT. This sequence encodes CASSQGARQVSSPLHF.

V is TRBV14 and J is TRBJ2-5, with TRBD1 identical over 9 bases. Germline V gene lookup returns CDR1 SGHDN and CDR2 FVKESK. The CDR3 extends over 13 amino acids. Trimming removed 4 bases from V and 3 bases from J; junction bases left unmatched: 0. The CDR3 protein is CASSRDREETQYF. The CDR3, as DNA: TGTGCCAGCAGCCGGGACAGGGAAGAGACCCAGTACTTC. Full variable domain (rest looked up from reference TRBV14 and TRBJ2-5): EAGVTQFPSHSVIEKGQTVTLRCDPISGHDNLYWYRRVMGKEIKFLLHFVKESKQDESGMPNNRFLAERTGGTYSTLKVQPAELEDSGVYFCASSRDREETQYFGPGTRLLVL.

This clone came up many times. The chain employs TRBV4-1 and TRBJ1-1; 11 bases map to TRBD1. The V and J ends lost 1 base and 5 bases, in that order; junction bases with no gene match: 3. The CDR3 has 15 residues. Looked up from germline, CDR1 is MGHRA and CDR2 is YSYEKL. CDR3 sequence reads: CASSQGTGGRTEAFF. The DNA of the CDR3 is TGCGCCAGCAGCCAAGGGACAGGGGGCAGGACTGAAGCTTTCTTT.

The V call is TRBV28, the J call TRBJ2-1; 8 bases are shared with TRBD1. CDR3 length equals 15 residues. From germline, CDR1 is MDHEN and CDR2 SYDVKM. Trimming cost V 5 bases and J 0 bases; bases outside gene matches: 3. The CDR3 DNA follows: TGTGCCAGCAGTCGGACAGGGACCTCCTACAATGAGCAGTTCTTC. Encoded protein: CASSRTGTSYNEQFF.

This chain uses TRBV12-3 or TRBV12-4 with TRBJ1-4; D gene uncertain. This CDR3 is 12 amino acids long. V was trimmed by 1 base and J by 7 bases, leaving 4 bases between them. This chain's CDR3 is CASSLVREKLFF. CDR3 DNA sequence: TGTGCCAGCAGTTTAGTTCGTGAAAAACTGTTTTTT.

The rearrangement links TRBV4-1 to TRBJ1-5; D ambiguous. CDR1 and CDR2 from the germline V gene are MGHRA and YSYEKL. Trimming left V 4 bases short and J 2 bases short, with 9 bases between. This CDR3 has 14 residues. The CDR3 nucleotides are TGCGCCAGCAGCCCTGAGCCGGGCAATCAGCCCCAGCATTTT. Amino acid sequence: CASSPEPGNQPQHF.

The chain links TRBV3-1 (or the pseudogene TRBV3-2) to TRBJ2-1; 8 nucleotides line up with TRBD2. Germline loops: CDR1 LGHDT, CDR2 YNNKEL (reference sequence). V was pared by 4 bases and J by 4 bases, with 9 bases of the junction left unmatched. The CDR3 is 16 amino acids. This CDR3 reads CASSPRAGETYNEQFF. As DNA, the CDR3 is TGTGCCAGCAGCCCTAGAGCGGGAGAGACATACAATGAGCAGTTCTTC.

V usage is TRBV9 and J usage is TRBJ1-1; 10 positions match TRBD1. Germline V gene lookup returns CDR1 SGDLS and CDR2 YYNGEE. V shed 3 bases and J 3 bases; nucleotides not matched to a gene: 2. The CDR3 loop spans 14 amino acids. This chain's CDR3 is CASSAGQGDTEAFF. CDR3 sequence (DNA): TGTGCCAGCAGCGCAGGACAGGGGGACACTGAAGCTTTCTTT.

The rearrangement joins TRBV5-8 to TRBJ2-1; 9 nucleotides agree with TRBD1. The CDR3 length is 15 residues. V shed 2 bases, J shed 6 bases, and the junction held 6 bases outside the gene matches. Germline V gene sequence: CDR1 SGHTS, CDR2 YDEGEE. The CDR3 coding sequence is TGTGCCAGCAGCTTTGTGGGACAGGGCATCAATGAGCAGTTCTTC. Its translation: CASSFVGQGINEQFF.

This chain uses TRBV5-1 with TRBJ2-7, with 12 positions matching TRBD1. The trim removed 0 bases at V and 7 bases at J, leaving 5 bases unmatched. CDR1 is SGHRS and CDR2 is YFSETQ in the germline V gene. The CDR3 contains 15 residues. CDR3 region: CASSLVGTGGAEQYF. As DNA, the CDR3 is TGCGCCAGCAGCTTGGTCGGGACAGGGGGCGCGGAGCAGTACTTC.